The rows below give T cell receptor beta chains drawn from one sample of a study of regulatory T cells in long-lasting Graves disease. TCRdb processed the multiplex PCR reads anew with MiXCR; each CDR3 protein has one entry. The table includes about 610,000 distinct CDR3 sequences, 16% detected once. Another study also made use of these data, one on T cells in Graves' hyperthyroidism and ophthalmopathy.

The specimen comprised peripheral blood mononuclear cells (PBMCs), sampled at new diagnosis, from a patient treated with antithyroid drugs. The receptors shown here come from a man between 18 and 35 years old with Graves disease. Both conserved end residues are part of each CDR3. A D gene is named only where the DNA matches it firmly. Clone sizes are given selectively: once, few, many, or a class where the clone is expanded.

D gene	clone size	V gene	J gene	CDR3 protein	CDR3 DNA
.	.	TRBV28	TRBJ1-2	CASSSDGSAMGIGGYTF	TGTGCCAGCAGCTCAGACGGGTCGGCGATGGGAATTGGGGGCTACACCTTC
.	few	TRBV12-3/TRBV12-4	TRBJ2-2	CASSLRGPDTGELFF	TGTGCCAGCAGTCTCAGGGGTCCGGACACCGGGGAGCTGTTTTTT
.	many	TRBV2	TRBJ2-5	CASSEAHRAIRAQYF	TGTGCCAGCAGTGAAGCGCACAGGGCCATACGGGCCCAGTACTTC
.	.	TRBV12-3/TRBV12-4	TRBJ1-5	CASSFGRSRQPQHF	TGTGCCAGCAGTTTCGGGAGGAGTCGCCAGCCCCAGCATTTT
TRBD2	many	TRBV3-1	TRBJ2-7	CASSPLAGRTYEQYF	TGTGCCAGCAGCCCTCTAGCGGGCAGGACCTACGAGCAGTACTTC
TRBD2	many	TRBV20-1	TRBJ2-7	CSARDPRSGSSYEQYF	TGCAGTGCTAGAGATCCAAGGAGCGGGAGCTCCTACGAGCAGTACTTC
TRBD1	.	TRBV12-3/TRBV12-4	TRBJ2-1	CASSPWDSNEQFF	TGTGCCAGCAGTCCCTGGGACAGCAATGAGCAGTTCTTC
.	.	TRBV25-1	TRBJ2-6	CASSESLGGANVLTF	TGTGCCAGCAGTGAATCTCTAGGTGGGGCCAACGTCCTGACTTTC
TRBD1	.	TRBV6-5	TRBJ1-2	CASSFQGGIYNYGYTF	TGTGCCAGCAGTTTCCAGGGGGGGATATATAACTATGGCTACACCTTC
.	.	TRBV7-3	TRBJ2-7	CASSQERTPMVYEQYF	TGTGCCAGCAGCCAAGAACGAACCCCCATGGTCTACGAGCAGTACTTC
TRBD2	many	TRBV11-2	TRBJ2-5	CASSLGGTSIETQYF	TGTGCCAGCAGCTTAGGGGGGACTAGCATTGAGACCCAGTACTTC
.	few	TRBV29-1	TRBJ1-2	CSDRDRPFGYTF	TGCAGCGATAGGGACCGACCTTTTGGCTACACCTTC
.	.	TRBV9	TRBJ1-4	CASSATAIDEKLFF	TGTGCCAGCAGCGCTACGGCTATCGATGAAAAACTGTTTTTT
.	.	TRBV28	TRBJ2-1	CASSLSSYEQFF	TGTGCCAGCAGTCTAAGCTCCTACGAGCAGTTCTTC
TRBD2	.	TRBV30	TRBJ2-2	CAWRASGNTGELFF	TGTGCCTGGAGAGCTAGCGGGAACACCGGGGAGCTGTTTTTT
TRBD1	.	TRBV11-2	TRBJ1-2	CASSSFRDRGNYGYTF	TGTGCCAGCAGCTCATTCCGGGACAGGGGAAACTATGGCTACACCTTC
.	.	TRBV5-1	TRBJ1-3	CASSLAWGSDTIYF	TGCGCCAGCAGCTTGGCCTGGGGCTCCGACACCATATATTTT
TRBD2	once	TRBV9	TRBJ2-3	CASSPGLAGSKTLTDTQYF	TGTGCCAGCAGCCCGGGACTAGCGGGATCAAAGACCCTCACAGATACGCAGTATTTT
.	few	TRBV5-1	TRBJ2-5	CASWGRPQYF	TGCGCCAGCTGGGGCAGGCCCCAGTACTTC
TRBD2	.	TRBV4-1	TRBJ2-7	CASSLAGEGAYEQYF	TGCGCCAGCAGCCTAGCGGGAGAGGGGGCCTACGAGCAGTACTTC
TRBD1	many	TRBV5-1	TRBJ1-1	CASNIAPGGTEAFF	TGCGCCAGCAACATCGCCCCAGGGGGCACTGAAGCTTTCTTT
.	.	TRBV19	TRBJ2-1	CASSIGTVNEQFF	TGTGCCAGTAGTATAGGGACAGTCAATGAGCAGTTCTTC
.	many	TRBV20-1	TRBJ1-4	CSARDGGPNEKLFF	TGCAGTGCTAGAGATGGAGGCCCCAATGAAAAACTGTTTTTT
.	many	TRBV27	TRBJ2-7	CASSLRGAQYEQYF	TGTGCCAGCAGTCTTAGGGGGGCCCAATACGAGCAGTACTTC
.	many	TRBV20-1	TRBJ1-1	CSANWGRNTEAFF	TGCAGTGCTAATTGGGGGAGGAACACTGAAGCTTTCTTT
TRBD2	many	TRBV11-2	TRBJ2-1	CASSLGNSGSGEQFF	TGTGCCAGCAGCTTAGGTAATAGCGGGAGCGGGGAGCAGTTCTTC
TRBD1	few	TRBV7-3	TRBJ1-1	CASSPSRDSRNTEAFF	TGTGCCAGCAGCCCAAGTCGGGACAGCCGGAACACTGAAGCTTTCTTT
.	once	TRBV12-3/TRBV12-4	TRBJ2-2	CASSPLPTGGAGELFF	TGTGCCAGCAGTCCTCTTCCGACAGGCGGGGCCGGGGAGCTGTTTTTT
TRBD1	.	TRBV12-3/TRBV12-4	TRBJ1-4	CASSFRGGNEKLFF	TGTGCCAGCAGTTTTAGAGGGGGCAATGAAAAACTGTTTTTT
.	many	TRBV5-1	TRBJ2-4	CASSRDAGRGKNIQYF	TGCGCCAGCAGCCGGGACGCCGGTCGGGGCAAAAACATTCAGTACTTC
.	few	TRBV5-1	TRBJ2-3	CASSLLRGSDTQYF	TGCGCCAGCAGCTTGTTGCGGGGTTCAGATACGCAGTATTTT
TRBD2	many	TRBV27	TRBJ2-1	CASSISGASSYNEQFF	TGTGCCAGCAGTATTAGCGGGGCAAGCTCCTACAATGAGCAGTTCTTC
.	many	TRBV11-2	TRBJ2-7	CASTLLQGTTYEQYF	TGTGCCAGCACCCTCCTTCAGGGAACCACCTACGAGCAGTACTTC